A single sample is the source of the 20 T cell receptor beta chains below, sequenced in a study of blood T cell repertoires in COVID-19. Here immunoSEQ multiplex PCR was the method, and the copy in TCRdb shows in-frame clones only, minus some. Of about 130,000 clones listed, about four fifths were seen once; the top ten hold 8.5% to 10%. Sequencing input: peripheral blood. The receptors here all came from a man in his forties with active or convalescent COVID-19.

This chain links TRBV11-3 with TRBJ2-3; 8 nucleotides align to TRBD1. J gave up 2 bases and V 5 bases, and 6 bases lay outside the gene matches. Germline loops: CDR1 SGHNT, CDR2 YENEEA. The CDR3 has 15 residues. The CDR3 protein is CASSLGQANTDTQYF. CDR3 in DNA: TGTGCCAGCAGCCTGGGACAGGCGAACACAGATACGCAGTATTTT.

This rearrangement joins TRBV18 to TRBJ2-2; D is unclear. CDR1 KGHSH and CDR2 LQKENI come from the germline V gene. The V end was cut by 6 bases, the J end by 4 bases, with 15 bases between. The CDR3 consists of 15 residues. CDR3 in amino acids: CASSPLVGRTGELFF. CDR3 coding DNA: TGTGCCAGCTCTCCTCTTGTGGGCCGCACCGGGGAGCTGTTTTTT. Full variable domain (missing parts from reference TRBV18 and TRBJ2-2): NAGVMQNPRHLVRRRGQEARLRCSPMKGHSHVYWYRQLPEEGLKFMVYLQKENIIDESGMPKERFSAEFPKEGPSILRIQQVVRGDSAAYFCASSPLVGRTGELFFGEGSRLTVL.

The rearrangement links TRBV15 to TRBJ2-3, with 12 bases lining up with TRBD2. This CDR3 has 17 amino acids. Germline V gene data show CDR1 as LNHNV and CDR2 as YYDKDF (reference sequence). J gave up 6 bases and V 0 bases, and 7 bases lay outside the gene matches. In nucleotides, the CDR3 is TGTGCCACCAGCAGAGAGCCTAGCGGGGGGGCCAGGGATACGCAGTATTTT. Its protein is CATSREPSGGARDTQYF. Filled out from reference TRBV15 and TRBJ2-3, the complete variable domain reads DAMVIQNPRYQVTQFGKPVTLSCSQTLNHNVMYWYQQKSSQAPKLLFHYYDKDFNNEADTPDNFQSRRPNTSFCFLDIRSPGLGDTAMYLCATSREPSGGARDTQYFGPGTRLTVL.

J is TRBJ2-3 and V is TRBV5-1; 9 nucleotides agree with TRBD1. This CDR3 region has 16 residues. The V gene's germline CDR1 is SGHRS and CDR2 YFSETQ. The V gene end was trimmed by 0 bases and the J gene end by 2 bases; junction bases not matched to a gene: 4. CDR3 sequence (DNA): TGCGCCAGCAGCTTGGAAGGGGACAGGGCCACAGATACGCAGTATTTT. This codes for CASSLEGDRATDTQYF.

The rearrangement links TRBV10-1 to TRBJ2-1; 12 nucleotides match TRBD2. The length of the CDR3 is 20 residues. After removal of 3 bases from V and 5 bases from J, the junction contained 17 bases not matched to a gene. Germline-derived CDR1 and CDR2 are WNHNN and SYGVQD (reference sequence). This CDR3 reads CASSDLPGTSGFGADNEQFF. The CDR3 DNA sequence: TGCGCCAGCAGTGACCTCCCCGGGACTAGCGGGTTCGGGGCCGACAATGAGCAGTTCTTC.

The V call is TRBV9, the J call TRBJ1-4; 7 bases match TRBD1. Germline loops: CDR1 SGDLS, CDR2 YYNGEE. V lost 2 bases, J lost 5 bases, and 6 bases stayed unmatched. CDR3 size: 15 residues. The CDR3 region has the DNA TGTGCCAGCAGCGTGGGCAGACAGGGAAATGAAAAACTGTTTTTT. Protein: CASSVGRQGNEKLFF.

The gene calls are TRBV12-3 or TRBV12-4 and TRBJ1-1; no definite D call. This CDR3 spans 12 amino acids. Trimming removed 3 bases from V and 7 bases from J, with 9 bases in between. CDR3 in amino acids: CASSLGRLEAFF. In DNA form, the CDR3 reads TGTGCCAGCAGTTTGGGGAGGCTTGAAGCTTTCTTT.

DNA of the CDR3: TGTGCAAGTCGCTTCCTAACCCGGATCCGAGGTGTTGGGTCATACACCGGGGAGCTGTTTTTT. It encodes CASRFLTRIRGVGSYTGELFF. The rearrangement uses TRBV12-2 and TRBJ2-2; the table names TRBD2, a call not compared with the DNA. TRBV12-2 is shown as a pseudogene. The CDR3 loop spans 21 amino acids.

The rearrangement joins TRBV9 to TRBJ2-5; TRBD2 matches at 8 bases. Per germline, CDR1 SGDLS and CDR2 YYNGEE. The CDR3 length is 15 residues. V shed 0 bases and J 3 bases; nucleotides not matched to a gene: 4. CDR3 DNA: TGTGCCAGCAGCGTAGTAGGTAGCGGGGAAGAGACCCAGTACTTC. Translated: CASSVVGSGEETQYF.

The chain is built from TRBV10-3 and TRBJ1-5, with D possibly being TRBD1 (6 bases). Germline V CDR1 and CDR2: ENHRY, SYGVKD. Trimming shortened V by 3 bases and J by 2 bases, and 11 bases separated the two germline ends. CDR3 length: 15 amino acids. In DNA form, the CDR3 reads TGTGCCATCAGTGAATCAGGGGTGGGCAATCAGCCCCAGCATTTT. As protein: CAISESGVGNQPQHF.

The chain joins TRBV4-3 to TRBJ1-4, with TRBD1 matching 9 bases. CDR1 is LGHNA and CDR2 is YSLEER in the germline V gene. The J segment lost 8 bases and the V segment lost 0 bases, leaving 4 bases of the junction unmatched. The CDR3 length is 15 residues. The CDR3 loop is CASSQEDRGGEKLFF. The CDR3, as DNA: TGCGCCAGCAGCCAAGAGGACAGGGGCGGCGAAAAACTGTTTTTT.

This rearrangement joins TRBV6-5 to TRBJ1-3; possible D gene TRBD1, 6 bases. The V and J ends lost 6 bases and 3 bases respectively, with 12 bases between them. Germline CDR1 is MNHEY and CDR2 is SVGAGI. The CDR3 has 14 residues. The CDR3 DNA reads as TGTGCCAGCAGCGCTGGGGGCAGTGGAAACACCATATATTTT. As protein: CASSAGGSGNTIYF.

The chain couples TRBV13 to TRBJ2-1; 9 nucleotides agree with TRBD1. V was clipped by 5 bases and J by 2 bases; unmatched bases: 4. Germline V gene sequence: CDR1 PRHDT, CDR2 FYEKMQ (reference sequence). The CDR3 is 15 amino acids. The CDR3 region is CASSADRGTYNEQFF. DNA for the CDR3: TGTGCCAGCAGCGCAGACAGGGGGACCTACAATGAGCAGTTCTTC.

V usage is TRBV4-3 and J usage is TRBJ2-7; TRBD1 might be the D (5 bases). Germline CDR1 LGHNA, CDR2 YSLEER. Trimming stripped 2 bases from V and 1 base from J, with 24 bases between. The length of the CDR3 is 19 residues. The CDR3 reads CASSQFYDSGIYRSYEQYF. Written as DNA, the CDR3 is TGCGCCAGCAGCCAATTCTACGACAGTGGAATCTATAGATCCTACGAGCAGTACTTC.

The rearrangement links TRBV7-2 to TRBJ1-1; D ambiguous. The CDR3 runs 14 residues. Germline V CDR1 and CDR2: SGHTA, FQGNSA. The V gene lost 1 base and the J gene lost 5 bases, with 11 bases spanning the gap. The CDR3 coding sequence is TGTGCCAGCAGCTTAGGTGCAGGAAAGACTGAAGCTTTCTTT. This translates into CASSLGAGKTEAFF.

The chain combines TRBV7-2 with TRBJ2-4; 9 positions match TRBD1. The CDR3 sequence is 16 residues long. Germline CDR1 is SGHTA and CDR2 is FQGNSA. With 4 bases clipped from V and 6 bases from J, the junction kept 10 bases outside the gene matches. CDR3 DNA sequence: TGTGCCAGCAGCTCCAACCTTGGGACAGGGACAAACATTCAGTACTTC. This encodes CASSSNLGTGTNIQYF.

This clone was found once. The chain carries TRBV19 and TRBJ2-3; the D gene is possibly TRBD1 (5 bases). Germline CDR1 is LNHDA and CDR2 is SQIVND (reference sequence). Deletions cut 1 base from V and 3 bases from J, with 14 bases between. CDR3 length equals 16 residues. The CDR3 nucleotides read TGTGCCAGTAGTATAGCTGGGGCGGTAAGGACAGATACGCAGTATTTT. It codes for CASSIAGAVRTDTQYF.

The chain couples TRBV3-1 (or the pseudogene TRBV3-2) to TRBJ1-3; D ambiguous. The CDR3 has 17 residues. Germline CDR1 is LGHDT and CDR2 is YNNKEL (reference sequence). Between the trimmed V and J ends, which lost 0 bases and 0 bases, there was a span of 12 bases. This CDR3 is CASSQDGKGLSGNTIYF. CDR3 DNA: TGTGCCAGCAGCCAAGATGGGAAAGGACTCTCTGGAAACACCATATATTTT.

The CDR3 bases are TGTGCCAGCAAGGGGCCAGTCAGCAATCAGCCCCAGCATTTT. It yields the protein CASKGPVSNQPQHF. This chain joins TRBV27 and TRBJ1-5; a weak D match, TRBD1 (5 bases). Trimming stripped 7 bases from V and 1 base from J, with 11 bases between. This CDR3 region has 14 residues. Germline lookup yields CDR1 MNHEY and CDR2 SMNVEV (reference sequence).

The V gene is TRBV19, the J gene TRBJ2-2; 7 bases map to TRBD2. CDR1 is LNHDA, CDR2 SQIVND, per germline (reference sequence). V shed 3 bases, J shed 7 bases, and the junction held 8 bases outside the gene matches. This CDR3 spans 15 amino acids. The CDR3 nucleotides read TGTGCCAGTAGTATCTTGGCGGGGGTTAGCGGGGAGCTGTTTTTT. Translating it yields CASSILAGVSGELFF.